These 20 T cell receptor beta chains share one sample of origin, sequenced in a study of OX40 agonist ivuxolimab in advanced cancers. Only in-frame clones appear in the TCRdb table, and some are missing; sequencing was by immunoSEQ multiplex PCR. The table records about 55,000 clones, 70% to 85% of them present only once. The material was CD4+ or CD8+ T cells sorted from blood, obtained in a trial of the OX40 agonist ivuxolimab. The receptors shown here come from an adult with an advanced solid tumor such as melanoma, head and neck, liver or kidney cancer.

This clone was picked up a small number of times. The V and J genes are TRBV7-8 and TRBJ2-1; tentative D call: TRBD2 (6 bases). The CDR3 has 16 amino acids. V shed 1 base and J shed 2 bases, with 12 bases lying between them. Germline V lookup: CDR1 SGHVS, CDR2 FQNEAQ. CDR3 sequence reads: CASSLGRLGPYNEQFF. Here the CDR3 DNA reads TGTGCCAGCAGCTTAGGGCGACTAGGGCCCTACAATGAGCAGTTCTTC.

Only one count was recorded for this clone. The chain couples TRBV7-2 to TRBJ2-5; 10 nucleotides match TRBD2. The CDR3 sequence is 15 residues long. Per germline, CDR1 SGHTA and CDR2 FQGNSA. V was clipped by 2 bases and J by 5 bases; unmatched bases: 5. CDR3 sequence (DNA): TGTGCCAGCAGCTTAACAGCGGGAGGGCCGGAGACCCAGTACTTC. Its protein product is CASSLTAGGPETQYF.

This clone was observed a handful of times. The chain links TRBV30 to TRBJ1-5; D possibly corresponds to TRBD1 (5 bases). Per the germline V gene, CDR1 is GTSNPN and CDR2 is SVGIG (reference sequence). This CDR3 has 12 residues. Trimming pared 3 bases from V and 4 bases from J, leaving 7 bases between. DNA of the CDR3: TGTGCCTGGAGGAGGGGAAATCAGCCCCAGCATTTT. Translated: CAWRRGNQPQHF.

V and J are TRBV6-6 and TRBJ1-2; 8 nucleotides align to TRBD1. Germline V gene lookup returns CDR1 MNHNY and CDR2 SVGAGI (reference sequence). This CDR3 comprises 14 residues. The J segment lost 5 bases and the V segment lost 5 bases, leaving 7 bases of the junction unmatched. CDR3 DNA: TGTGCCAGCAGTAGTGGACAGGGTGTTTATGGCTACACCTTC. Protein sequence: CASSSGQGVYGYTF.

V is TRBV14 and J is TRBJ2-7; TRBD1 might be the D (6 bases). V was trimmed by 5 bases and J by 0 bases, leaving 11 bases between them. The CDR3 sequence is 14 residues long. CDR1 and CDR2 (germline): SGHDN, FVKESK. The CDR3 loop is CASSSTGVSYEQYF. The CDR3 nucleotides read TGTGCCAGCAGCTCGACAGGCGTCTCCTACGAGCAGTACTTC.

This clone showed up just a few times. V is TRBV7-2 and J is TRBJ2-6, with D tentatively TRBD2 (5 bases). The V gene's germline CDR1 is SGHTA and CDR2 FQGNSA. This CDR3 region has 15 residues. Trimming cost V 5 bases and J 2 bases, with 10 bases left between them. The CDR3 reads CASSPTRTGANVLTF. In DNA form, the CDR3 reads TGTGCCAGCAGCCCCACTAGAACTGGGGCCAACGTCCTGACTTTC.

Points on this clone: The junction departs from the called germline gene at one end, perhaps through a read error. This rearrangement joins TRBV7-2 to TRBJ1-1; D unresolved. From germline, CDR1 is SGHTA and CDR2 FQGNSA. CDR3 length equals 11 residues. CDR3 protein: CASTLNTEAFF. In DNA form, the CDR3 reads TGTGCCAGCACCTTAAACACTGAAGCTTTCTTT.

The chain links TRBV7-2 to TRBJ1-2, with 9 bases aligning to TRBD1. CDR3 length: 16 amino acids. V lost 1 base and J lost 3; bases outside the gene matches: 6. CDR1 SGHTA and CDR2 FQGNSA come from the germline V gene. DNA for the CDR3: TGTGCCAGCAGCTTAGGGGGGACAGGGTGGTACTATGGCTACACCTTC. It translates to CASSLGGTGWYYGYTF.

CDR3 sequence: CASSLLGGEQYF. The DNA for the CDR3 is TGTGCCAGCAGCCTACTCGGGGGCGAGCAGTACTTC. The rearrangement joins TRBV6-5 to TRBJ2-7; D may be TRBD2 (6 bases). Trimming stripped 6 bases from V and 6 bases from J, with 12 bases between. This CDR3 contains 12 residues. The germline V gene encodes CDR1 MNHEY and CDR2 SVGAGI.

CDR3 in DNA: TGTGCCAGCAGCCCAGCCCTGGATTCACCCCTCCACTTT. Translating gives CASSPALDSPLHF. The chain carries TRBV9 and TRBJ1-6, with D unresolved. This CDR3 has 13 residues. CDR1 and CDR2 (germline): SGDLS, YYNGEE. Deletions cut 4 bases from V and 8 bases from J, with 10 bases between.

The V gene is TRBV2, the J gene TRBJ1-6; 10 bases are a match to TRBD1. The ends lost 10 bases at V and 5 bases at J; junction bases unmatched: 8. In germline, CDR1 is SNHLY, CDR2 FYNNEI. The CDR3 sequence is 15 residues long. CDR3 sequence (DNA): TGTGCCACCTCCCGGACAGGGGGGGATAATTCACCCCTCCACTTT. Protein product: CATSRTGGDNSPLHF.

This chain uses TRBV5-1 with TRBJ2-1; 12 nucleotides agree with TRBD2. The CDR3 has 16 residues. Trimming cost V 4 bases and J 8 bases; bases outside gene matches: 10. Germline CDR1 SGHRS, CDR2 YFSETQ. The DNA of the CDR3 is TGCGCCAGCAGCCTGAGGGGGCTAGCGGGAGGGTATGAGCAGTTCTTC. This codes for CASSLRGLAGGYEQFF.

This clone was counted between two and nine times. This rearrangement joins TRBV29-1 to TRBJ2-2; 7 positions agree with TRBD1. The trim removed 5 bases at V and 7 bases at J, leaving 7 bases unmatched. Germline values: CDR1 SQVTM, CDR2 ANQGSEA. This CDR3 region has 13 residues. The chain's CDR3 is CSVTKTGNGELFF. Here the CDR3 DNA reads TGCAGCGTTACTAAGACAGGGAACGGGGAGCTGTTTTTT.

The J gene is TRBJ2-5, the V gene TRBV6-1; D not certain. The germline gives CDR1 MNHNS, CDR2 SASEGT. V gave up 3 bases and J gave up 9 bases, with 8 bases separating them. The CDR3 extends over 11 amino acids. CDR3 protein: CASSETPSQYF. In nucleotides, the CDR3 is TGTGCCAGCAGTGAGACCCCCTCCCAGTACTTC.

The genes are TRBV2 and TRBJ2-7; TRBD1 matches at 8 bases. This CDR3 is 14 amino acids long. Germline assignment: CDR1 SNHLY and CDR2 FYNNEI. V shed 6 bases and J 3 bases; nucleotides not matched to a gene: 7. The CDR3 is CASRGQERIYEQYF. The DNA of the CDR3 is TGTGCCAGCAGGGGACAGGAGAGGATCTACGAGCAGTACTTC.

This chain links TRBV5-1 with TRBJ2-3, with D possibly being TRBD1 or TRBD2 (5 bases each). Germline CDR1 reads SGHRS; CDR2 reads YFSETQ. The V end was cut by 4 bases, the J end by 2 bases, with 20 bases between. CDR3 length: 17 amino acids. CDR3 region: CASSAANGGIDTDTQYF. CDR3 nucleotide sequence: TGCGCCAGCAGCGCGGCAAATGGGGGTATAGACACAGATACGCAGTATTTT.

The V and J genes are TRBV5-1 and TRBJ2-7, with 11 bases that match TRBD1. The CDR3 is made up of 13 amino acids. Unmatched junction bases numbered 3, after V lost 4 bases and J lost 6 bases. Per germline, CDR1 SGHRS and CDR2 YFSETQ. The CDR3 protein is CASSLGQGGEQYF. Here the CDR3 DNA reads TGCGCCAGCAGCCTGGGACAGGGGGGCGAGCAGTACTTC.

The chain carries TRBV6-1 and TRBJ1-4; no reliable D call. The CDR3 length is 14 residues. In germline, CDR1 is MNHNS, CDR2 SASEGT. The germline V and J ends were trimmed by 1 base and 7 bases, with 10 bases remaining between them. The CDR3 spells CASSEGGFREKLFF. In nucleotides, the CDR3 is TGTGCCAGCAGTGAAGGAGGGTTCCGTGAAAAACTGTTTTTT.

The chain is built from TRBV5-1 and TRBJ1-1; TRBD1 matches 8 bases. V dropped 4 bases and J dropped 11; count of bases not matched to a gene: 10. The V gene's germline CDR1 is SGHRS and CDR2 YFSETQ. The length of the CDR3 is 13 residues. This CDR3 reads CASSIIPGQDAFF. CDR3 sequence (DNA): TGCGCCAGCAGCATTATACCGGGACAGGATGCTTTCTTT. The full variable domain, rest sourced from reference TRBV5-1 and TRBJ1-1, is KAGVTQTPRYLIKTRGQQVTLSCSPISGHRSVSWYQQTPGQGLQFLFEYFSETQRNKGNFPGRFSGRQFSNSRSEMNVSTLELGDSALYLCASSIIPGQDAFFGQGTRLTVV.

This chain uses TRBV5-6 with TRBJ2-3, with 8 bases identical to TRBD2. CDR1 SGHDT and CDR2 YYEEEE come from the germline V gene. V dropped 1 base and J dropped 1; count of bases not matched to a gene: 5. There are 16 residues in the CDR3. Here the CDR3 reads CASSLKGGLGTDTQYF. The CDR3 bases are TGTGCCAGCAGCTTGAAAGGGGGACTAGGCACAGATACGCAGTATTTT.